This TCR beta chain was recovered during a study of Ad26.COV2.S vaccination and SARS-CoV-2 variants. Study information: In the study, Ad26.COV2.S was injected intramuscularly once, or twice 56 days apart.

The germline V and J ends were trimmed by 4 bases and 5 bases, with 14 bases remaining between them. The CDR3 contains 14 residues. CDR1 and CDR2 (germline): SGHNT, YENEEA. The treatment was: around 19 received Ad26.COV2.S at low or high dose, single or two shots; about 5 received placebo; per-sample allocation not given. At day 63 after the first vaccine or placebo injection, samples were drawn. A Boston adult aged 18-55 years was the donor. Vaccine was an Ad26 vector expressing Wuhan-strain SARS-CoV-2 spike. The assay was immunoSEQ multiplex PCR, and TCRdb's table has in-frame clones only and misses some. In the table there are hundreds of thousands of clones, roughly 80% of which are singletons.

This TCR derives from a person between 18 and 65 years old who received the Ad26.COV2.S COVID-19 vaccine or a placebo. This sequence joins TRBV11-3 and TRBJ2-5, with D possibly called TRBD1 or TRBD2 (5 bases each). The material was peripheral blood, obtained in a trial of Ad26.COV2.S vaccine versus placebo. The CDR3 sequence: CASSSGTTFETQYF. Written as DNA, the CDR3 is TGTGCCAGCAGCTCCGGGACGACTTTCGAGACCCAGTACTTC.